These T cell receptor beta chains were read from a single sample in a study of blood T cell repertoires in COVID-19. Only in-frame clones appear in the TCRdb table, and some are missing; sequencing was by immunoSEQ multiplex PCR. The sample gives about 320,000 clones, roughly nine tenths of which show up once; roughly 3.6% is in the top ten. Sequenced: PBMCs or T cells enriched from blood (not recorded which). The receptors originated from a woman aged 30 to 39 who had been exposed to COVID-19. Each CDR3 is given with its conserved first and last residue.

v_gene,len,CDR3aa
TRBV18,14,CASSLTGTAYEQYF
TRBV9,14,CASSVEQGRSPLHF
TRBV5-1,15,CASSLGFQGKDTQYF
TRBV2,14,CASSATYRDTEAFF
TRBV7-2,12,CASSPTGIEQYF
TRBV11-2,16,CASSPPRRGVTDTQYF
TRBV18,14,CASAGRSTNTEAFF
TRBV2,12,CASGQGSGELFF
TRBV9,15,CASSVKGYGRYGYTF
TRBV2,14,CASSEQRDDYGYTF
TRBV6-2/TRBV6-3,12,CASSSGSYEQYF
TRBV19,13,CASSLGRFTEAFF
TRBV7-8,20,CASSLRLAGGYPSSYNEQFF
TRBV14,15,CASSHGTGFGSPLHF
TRBV11-2,15,CASSLIAGTLTEAFF
TRBV27,14,CASSSLTGEETQYF
TRBV5-6,14,CASSRRGGGETQYF
TRBV5-1,14,CASTYRENTGELFF
TRBV18,15,CASSPPSRGNQPQHF
TRBV6-5,15,CASSSDRPPAYEQYF
TRBV24-1,12,CATSGGGYEQYF
TRBV11-2,14,CASSSLQVFNEQFF
TRBV5-1,14,CASSRGAQPFEAFF
TRBV11-3,16,CASSLEGTGSTDTQYF
TRBV6-1,14,CASSDGGGGSPLHF
TRBV6-5,13,CASSPGLQETQYF
TRBV23-1,14,CASSQPHRDKGQYF
TRBV11-1,14,CASSFKFTGSEAFF
TRBV6-1,15,CASSEGIGRSYEQYF
TRBV7-2,15,CASSLSTGLNEKLFF
TRBV4-1,17,CASSQEMGRGFNSPLHF
TRBV5-1,13,CASSLVGDQPQHF
TRBV5-4,16,CASRPGPDRGREKLFF